Below are 7 T cell receptor beta chains sequenced from a single sample in a study of human T cells and chemical hapten exposure. The time point here: patch test 2, 6 weeks after DPC sensitization. Treatment described: therapeutic diphenylcyclopropenone sensitization with weekly scalp DPC. TCRdb re-called the RACE reads through MiXCR, storing one row per CDR3 protein. Of some 88,000 distinct CDR3 sequences in the sample, 8% to 13% were seen once. The sample was whole blood, taken in connection with sensitization to the hapten diphenylcyclopropenone (DPC). The receptor set was obtained from a man between 40 and 49 years old with alopecia areata. Some clones in this sample may be carry-over from other donors' samples.

This clonotype was observed a handful of times. The chain uses TRBV7-2 and TRBJ2-3; 7 positions match TRBD1. V was pared by 4 bases and J by 2 bases, with 6 bases of the junction left unmatched. Germline loops: CDR1 SGHTA, CDR2 FQGNSA. The CDR3 runs 15 residues. The CDR3, as DNA: TGTGCCAGCAGCTCGTTGGGACAGAACACAGATACGCAGTATTTT. Protein product: CASSSLGQNTDTQYF.

The chain combines TRBV29-1 with TRBJ2-3, with D maybe TRBD1 (6 bases). Germline V gene lookup returns CDR1 SQVTM and CDR2 ANQGSEA. This CDR3 comprises 12 residues. Between the trimmed V and J ends, which lost 7 bases and 5 bases, there was a span of 13 bases. CDR3 protein: CSAAQGIDTQYF. CDR3 nucleotides: TGCAGCGCCGCCCAGGGGATAGATACGCAGTATTTT.

This clonotype was observed a handful of times. V and J are TRBV12-3 or TRBV12-4 and TRBJ1-4, with a tentative D call TRBD1 (5 bases). This CDR3 spans 14 amino acids. V lost 8 bases to trimming and J lost 4 bases, with 14 bases between them. The CDR3 sequence is CASSFEGLNEKLFF. The CDR3 DNA reads TGTGCCAGCTCGTTCGAGGGGCTTAATGAAAAACTGTTTTTT.

This clonotype was detected a few times. V is TRBV29-1 and J is TRBJ1-1, with D uncertain. This CDR3 contains 13 residues. The germline CDR1 and CDR2 sequences are SQVTM and ANQGSEA. V was shortened by 3 bases and J by 6 bases, with 14 bases between the two germline ends. CDR3 in amino acids: CSVDWLSGSEAFF. In nucleotides, the CDR3 is TGCAGCGTTGATTGGCTTTCTGGGTCTGAAGCTTTCTTT.

This clonotype was seen repeatedly, ten times or more. The J gene is TRBJ2-2, the V gene TRBV20-1; D gene ambiguous. Germline assignment: CDR1 DFQATT and CDR2 SNEGSKA (reference sequence). Trimming took off 3 bases at V and 1 base at J, with 18 bases between the two ends. The CDR3 runs 17 residues. CDR3 residues: CSASRLDRARNTGELFF. DNA for the CDR3: TGCAGTGCTAGTAGGCTAGACCGGGCGCGGAACACCGGGGAGCTGTTTTTT.

The J gene is TRBJ1-1, the V gene TRBV29-1; D call uncertain. V lost 4 bases and J 5 bases, leaving 14 bases between the germline ends. In germline, CDR1 is SQVTM, CDR2 ANQGSEA. The CDR3 is made up of 13 amino acids. CDR3 coding DNA: TGCAGCGTTGTTCCCCTAACAGATACTGAAGCTTTCTTT. Translated: CSVVPLTDTEAFF. The whole variable domain, remainder taken from reference TRBV29-1 and TRBJ1-1, is SAVISQKPSRDICQRGTSLTIQCQVDSQVTMMFWYRQQPGQSLTLIATANQGSEATYESGFVIDKFPISRPNLTFSTLTVSNMSPEDSSIYLCSVVPLTDTEAFFGQGTRLTVV.

V and J are TRBV3-1 and TRBJ2-5, with D unresolved. The CDR3 length is 14 residues. CDR1 is LGHDT and CDR2 is YNNKEL in the germline V gene (reference sequence). The ends were cut back, 1 base at V and 5 bases at J, with 11 bases in the middle. The CDR3 nucleotides are TGTGCCAGCAGCCAAGTCCCCCGTACCGAGACCCAGTACTTC. Residues: CASSQVPRTETQYF.